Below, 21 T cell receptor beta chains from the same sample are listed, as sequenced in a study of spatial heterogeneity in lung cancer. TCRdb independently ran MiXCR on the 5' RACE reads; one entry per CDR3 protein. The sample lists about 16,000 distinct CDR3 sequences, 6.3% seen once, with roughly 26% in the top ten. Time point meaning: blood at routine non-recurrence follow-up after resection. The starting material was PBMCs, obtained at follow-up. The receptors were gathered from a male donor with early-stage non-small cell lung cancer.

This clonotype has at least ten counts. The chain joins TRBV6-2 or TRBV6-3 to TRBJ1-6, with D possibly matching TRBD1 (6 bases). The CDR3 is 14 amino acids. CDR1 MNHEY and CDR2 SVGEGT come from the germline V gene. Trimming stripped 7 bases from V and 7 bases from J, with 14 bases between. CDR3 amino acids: CASTRQAENSPLHF. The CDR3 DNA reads TGTGCCAGCACCAGACAGGCGGAGAATTCACCCCTCCACTTT.

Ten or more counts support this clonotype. CDR3 DNA sequence: TGCGCCAGCAGCCAGGATGGGGGGACAGGACACACAGATACGCAGTATTTT. Translation: CASSQDGGTGHTDTQYF. This chain uses TRBV4-3 with TRBJ2-3; TRBD1 aligns across 8 bases. The CDR3 is 17 amino acids. Germline V gives CDR1 LGHNA, CDR2 YSLEER. With V trimmed by 3 bases and J by 2 bases, 10 bases remained unmatched.

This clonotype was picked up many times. The CDR3 nucleotides are TGTGCCAGCAGTTACTCGAAAACGGATAGCTCCTACGAGCAGTACTTC. Amino acid sequence: CASSYSKTDSSYEQYF. V usage is TRBV6-6 and J usage is TRBJ2-7; D ambiguous. Trimming removed 0 bases from V and 0 bases from J, with 12 bases in between. The CDR3 has 16 amino acids. Germline V gene lookup returns CDR1 MNHNY and CDR2 SVGAGI (reference sequence).

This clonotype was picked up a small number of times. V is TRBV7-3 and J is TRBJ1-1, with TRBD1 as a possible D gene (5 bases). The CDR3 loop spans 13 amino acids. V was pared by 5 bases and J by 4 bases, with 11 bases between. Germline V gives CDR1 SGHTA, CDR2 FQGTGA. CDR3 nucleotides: TGTGCCAGCAGCCCAGGGTGGGGCACTGAAGCTTTCTTT. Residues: CASSPGWGTEAFF.

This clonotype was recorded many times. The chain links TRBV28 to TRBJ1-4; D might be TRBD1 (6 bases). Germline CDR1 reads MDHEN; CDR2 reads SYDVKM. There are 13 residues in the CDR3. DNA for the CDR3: TGTGCTTGGGGGGCAGAGGGAGGAGAAAAACTGTTTTTT. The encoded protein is CAWGAEGGEKLFF. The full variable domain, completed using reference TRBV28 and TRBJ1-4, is DVKVTQSSRYLVKRTGEKVFLECVQDMDHENMFWYRQDPGLGLRLIYFSYDVKMKEKGDIPEGYSVSREKKERFSLILESASTNQTSMYLCAWGAEGGEKLFFGSGTQLSVL.

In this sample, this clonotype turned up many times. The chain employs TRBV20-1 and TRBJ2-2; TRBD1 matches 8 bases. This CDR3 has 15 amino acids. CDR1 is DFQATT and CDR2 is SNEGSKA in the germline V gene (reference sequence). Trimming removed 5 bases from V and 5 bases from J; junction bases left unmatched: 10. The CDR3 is CSAGRTGTGTGELFF. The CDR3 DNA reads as TGCAGTGCTGGGCGGACAGGGACTGGGACCGGGGAGCTGTTTTTT.

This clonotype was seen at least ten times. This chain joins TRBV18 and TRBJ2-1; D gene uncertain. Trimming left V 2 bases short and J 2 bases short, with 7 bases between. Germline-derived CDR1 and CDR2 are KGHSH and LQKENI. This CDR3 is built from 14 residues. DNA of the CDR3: TGTGCCAGCTCACCAGCGGCCCCCTACAATGAGCAGTTCTTC. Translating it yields CASSPAAPYNEQFF.

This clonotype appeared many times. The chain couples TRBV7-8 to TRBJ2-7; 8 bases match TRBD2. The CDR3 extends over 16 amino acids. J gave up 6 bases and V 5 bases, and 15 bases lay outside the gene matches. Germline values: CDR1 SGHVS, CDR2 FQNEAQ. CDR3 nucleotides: TGTGCCAGCAGCCCATCCAGGACTAGCCAGGGTTCCGAGCAGTACTTC. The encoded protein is CASSPSRTSQGSEQYF. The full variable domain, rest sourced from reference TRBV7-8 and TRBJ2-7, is GAGVSQSPRYKVAKRGQDVALRCDPISGHVSLFWYQQALGQGPEFLTYFQNEAQLDKSGLPSDRFFAERPEGSVSTLKIQRTQQEDSAVYLCASSPSRTSQGSEQYFGPGTRLTVT.

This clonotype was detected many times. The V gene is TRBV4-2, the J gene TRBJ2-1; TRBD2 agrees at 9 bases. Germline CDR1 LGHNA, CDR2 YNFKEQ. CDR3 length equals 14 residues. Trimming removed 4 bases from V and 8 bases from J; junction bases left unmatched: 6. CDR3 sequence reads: CASSLGTSNDEQFF. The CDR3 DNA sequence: TGTGCCAGCAGCCTAGGGACTAGCAACGATGAGCAGTTCTTC.

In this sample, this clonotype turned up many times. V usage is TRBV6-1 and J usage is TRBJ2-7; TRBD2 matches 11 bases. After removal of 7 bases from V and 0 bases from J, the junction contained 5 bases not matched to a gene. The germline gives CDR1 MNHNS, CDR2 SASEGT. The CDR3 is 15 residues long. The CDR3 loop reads CASTPGTSGSYEQYF. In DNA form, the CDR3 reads TGTGCCAGCACCCCAGGGACTAGCGGCTCCTACGAGCAGTACTTC.

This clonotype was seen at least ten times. This CDR3 is CASNPDGMNYGYTF. The CDR3 nucleotides are TGCGCCAGCAATCCGGACGGCATGAACTATGGCTACACCTTC. The V and J genes are TRBV10-2 and TRBJ1-2; D is unclear. The V end was cut by 7 bases, the J end by 2 bases, with 14 bases between. CDR1 is WSHSY and CDR2 is SAAADI in the germline V gene. This CDR3 spans 14 amino acids.

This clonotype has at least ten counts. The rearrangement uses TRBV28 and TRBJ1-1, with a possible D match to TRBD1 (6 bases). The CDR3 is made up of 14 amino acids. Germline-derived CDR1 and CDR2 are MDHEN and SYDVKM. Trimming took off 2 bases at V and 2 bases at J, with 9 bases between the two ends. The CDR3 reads CASSLGTPNTEAFF. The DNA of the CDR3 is TGTGCCAGCAGTTTAGGGACACCAAACACTGAAGCTTTCTTT.

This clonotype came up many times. The CDR3 sequence: CASSPRVMDTGELFF. CDR3 bases: TGTGCCAGCTCACCGAGGGTTATGGACACCGGGGAGCTGTTTTTT. The chain combines TRBV18 with TRBJ2-2; D may be TRBD2 (5 bases). The V gene's germline CDR1 is KGHSH and CDR2 LQKENI. Between the trimmed V and J ends, which lost 3 bases and 3 bases, there was a span of 11 bases. CDR3 length: 15 amino acids.

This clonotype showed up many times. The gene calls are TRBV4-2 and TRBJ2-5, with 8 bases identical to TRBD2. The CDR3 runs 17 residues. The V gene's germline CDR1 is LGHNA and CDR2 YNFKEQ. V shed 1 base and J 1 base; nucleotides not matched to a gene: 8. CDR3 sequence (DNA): TGTGCCAGCAGCCAAGTCCTAGCGGGCACCCTCCAAGAGACCCAGTACTTC. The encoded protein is CASSQVLAGTLQETQYF.

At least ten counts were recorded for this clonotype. The CDR3 spells CASSPPGTGEFDEQYF. The CDR3 DNA reads TGTGCCAGCTCACCACCCGGGACAGGGGAGTTCGACGAGCAGTACTTC. The genes are TRBV18 and TRBJ2-7; 10 positions agree with TRBD1. The length of the CDR3 is 16 residues. The J segment lost 5 bases and the V segment lost 0 bases, leaving 7 bases of the junction unmatched. Germline values: CDR1 KGHSH, CDR2 LQKENI.

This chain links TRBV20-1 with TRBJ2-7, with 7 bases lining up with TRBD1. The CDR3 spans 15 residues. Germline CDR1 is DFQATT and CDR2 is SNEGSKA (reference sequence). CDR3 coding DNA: TGCATATTGGGACAGTCCCCTTTCTTGCCCTACGAGCAGTACTTC. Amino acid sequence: CILGQSPFLPYEQYF.

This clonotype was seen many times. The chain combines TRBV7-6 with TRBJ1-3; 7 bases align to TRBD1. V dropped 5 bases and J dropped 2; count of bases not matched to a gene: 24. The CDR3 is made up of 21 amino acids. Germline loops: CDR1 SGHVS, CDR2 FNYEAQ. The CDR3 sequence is CASSPTPLRGQKLLAGNTIYF. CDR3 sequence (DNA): TGTGCCAGCAGCCCAACCCCTCTCAGGGGACAGAAACTTTTGGCTGGAAACACCATATATTTT.

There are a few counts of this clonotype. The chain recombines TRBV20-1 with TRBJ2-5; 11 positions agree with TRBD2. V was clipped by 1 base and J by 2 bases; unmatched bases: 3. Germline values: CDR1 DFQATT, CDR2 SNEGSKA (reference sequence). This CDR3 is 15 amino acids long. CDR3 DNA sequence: TGCAGTGCTAGAGGACTAGCGGGAAGACAAGAGACCCAGTACTTC. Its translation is CSARGLAGRQETQYF.

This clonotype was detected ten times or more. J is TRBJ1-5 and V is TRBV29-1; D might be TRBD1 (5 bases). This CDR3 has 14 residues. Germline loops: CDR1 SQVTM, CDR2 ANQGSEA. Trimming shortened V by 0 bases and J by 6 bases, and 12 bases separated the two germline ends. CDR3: CSVEDRGAGQPQHF. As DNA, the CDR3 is TGCAGCGTTGAAGATCGTGGGGCGGGTCAGCCCCAGCATTTT. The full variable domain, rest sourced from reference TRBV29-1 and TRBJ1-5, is SAVISQKPSRDICQRGTSLTIQCQVDSQVTMMFWYRQQPGQSLTLIATANQGSEATYESGFVIDKFPISRPNLTFSTLTVSNMSPEDSSIYLCSVEDRGAGQPQHFGDGTRLSIL.

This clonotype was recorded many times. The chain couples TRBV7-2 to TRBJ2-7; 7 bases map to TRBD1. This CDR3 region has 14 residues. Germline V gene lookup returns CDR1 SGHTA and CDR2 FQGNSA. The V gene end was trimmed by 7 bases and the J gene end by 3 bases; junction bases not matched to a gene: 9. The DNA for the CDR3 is TGTGCCAGCACCTCCAGACAGGGAGACTACGAGCAGTACTTC. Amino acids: CASTSRQGDYEQYF.

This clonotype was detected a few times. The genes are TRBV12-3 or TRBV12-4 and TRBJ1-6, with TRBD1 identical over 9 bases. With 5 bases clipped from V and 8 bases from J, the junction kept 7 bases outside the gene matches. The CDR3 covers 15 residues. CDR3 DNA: TGTGCCAGCAGTAGATGGACAGGGGAGGATTCACCCCTCCACTTT. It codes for CASSRWTGEDSPLHF.